The source of this T cell receptor beta chain is a study of shared clonotypes between healthy human individuals. Terminally differentiated effector memory CD45RA+ cells were excluded from the naive CD8 cells, which were CD45RO-negative and positively selected for CCR7. Donors were healthy HIV-negative adults without recent acute infections or vaccinations. Comment on this clone: The target antigen is unknown.

At a deep level, the assay was run. Produced via immunoSEQ multiplex PCR; TCRdb's table is partial and in-frame only. The sample has about 2.1 million clones, just under 95% seen once; the top ten hold around 1.8%. The germline V and J ends were trimmed by 1 base and 1 base, with 10 bases remaining between them. The CDR3 has 15 residues. Germline-derived CDR1 and CDR2 are MNHEY and SVGAGI. Study-wide findings and caveats: Memory subsets generally showed smaller estimated richness than naive subsets did. What rarefaction showed was incomplete sorted-subset sequencing despite large depth.

The chain combines TRBV6-5 with TRBJ1-1; no clear D gene. Sample: naive CD8+ T cells from PBMCs. The clonotype was recovered from a man between 18 and 35 years old in good health. Some clones in this sample may be carry-over from other donors' samples. CDR3 nucleotides: TGTGCCAGCAGTTACTACCCGGGAGCGAACACTGAAGCTTTCTTT. This gives the protein CASSYYPGANTEAFF.